The rows below give T cell receptor beta chains drawn from one sample of a study of identical twins. TCRdb re-analysed the 5' RACE reads in MiXCR, keeping a single row per CDR3 protein. The sample yields 1.5 million or so distinct CDR3 sequences, around 29% seen once. Sequences were obtained from cord blood. The receptors here all came from a newborn girl in good health. Each CDR3 is given with its conserved first and last residue. The order of the fields is J gene, V gene, D gene, CDR3 length, CDR3 protein. A D gene is named only where the DNA matches it firmly.

j_gene: TRBJ1-1; v_gene: TRBV7-9; d_gene: .; len: 10; CDR3aa: CATLNTEAFF
j_gene: TRBJ2-1; v_gene: TRBV10-3; d_gene: TRBD2; len: 15; CDR3aa: CAISWTSGPYNEQFF
j_gene: TRBJ1-1; v_gene: TRBV6-1; d_gene: TRBD1; len: 14; CDR3aa: CASRDRDLNTEAFF
j_gene: TRBJ2-7; v_gene: TRBV3-1; d_gene: .; len: 14; CDR3aa: CASSQSRLDNEQYF
j_gene: TRBJ2-3; v_gene: TRBV27; d_gene: .; len: 15; CDR3aa: CASRSGLIRTDTQYF
j_gene: TRBJ2-1; v_gene: TRBV2; d_gene: TRBD2; len: 18; CDR3aa: CASRGDSGSWSSYNEQFF
j_gene: TRBJ1-1; v_gene: TRBV25-1; d_gene: .; len: 13; CDR3aa: CASSECLNTEAFF
j_gene: TRBJ1-5; v_gene: TRBV5-6; d_gene: .; len: 16; CDR3aa: CASSLFREYSNQPQHF
j_gene: TRBJ2-5; v_gene: TRBV4-2; d_gene: .; len: 14; CDR3aa: CASSQVVRGETQYF
j_gene: TRBJ1-5; v_gene: TRBV3-1; d_gene: .; len: 16; CDR3aa: CASSLGHHLINQPQHF
j_gene: TRBJ2-3; v_gene: TRBV20-1; d_gene: TRBD2; len: 15; CDR3aa: CSACLAGGRTDTQYF
j_gene: TRBJ1-2; v_gene: TRBV6-1; d_gene: .; len: 15; CDR3aa: CASSDPGTSNYGYTF
j_gene: TRBJ2-1; v_gene: TRBV9; d_gene: .; len: 15; CDR3aa: CASSAPSGPYNEQFF
j_gene: TRBJ2-2; v_gene: TRBV7-9; d_gene: .; len: 18; CDR3aa: CASSLALVRGASTGELFF
j_gene: TRBJ2-1; v_gene: TRBV7-8; d_gene: TRBD1; len: 14; CDR3aa: CASSLSGTAGEQFF
j_gene: TRBJ1-5; v_gene: TRBV20-1; d_gene: .; len: 13; CDR3aa: CSATQGQDQPQHF
j_gene: TRBJ2-2; v_gene: TRBV5-1; d_gene: TRBD2; len: 14; CDR3aa: CASRLAGPTGELFF
j_gene: TRBJ2-5; v_gene: TRBV12-3/TRBV12-4; d_gene: .; len: 14; CDR3aa: CASSSRLVVETQYF
j_gene: TRBJ2-1; v_gene: TRBV7-6; d_gene: .; len: 12; CDR3aa: CASSLYFNEQFF
j_gene: TRBJ2-1; v_gene: TRBV20-1; d_gene: TRBD1; len: 15; CDR3aa: CSARSGGTGRDEQFF
j_gene: TRBJ2-1; v_gene: TRBV7-9; d_gene: .; len: 15; CDR3aa: CASSPPGRLYNEQFF
j_gene: TRBJ1-3; v_gene: TRBV19; d_gene: .; len: 13; CDR3aa: CASRYSSGNTIYF
j_gene: TRBJ2-1; v_gene: TRBV5-4; d_gene: TRBD2; len: 14; CDR3aa: CASSLASGRGEQFF
j_gene: TRBJ2-7; v_gene: TRBV21-1; d_gene: .; len: 16; CDR3aa: CASSKVASNLAHEQYF
j_gene: TRBJ2-7; v_gene: TRBV7-2; d_gene: .; len: 16; CDR3aa: CASSLAFTVGAYEQYF
j_gene: TRBJ1-1; v_gene: TRBV14; d_gene: .; len: 14; CDR3aa: CASSHGTTQLEAFF
j_gene: TRBJ1-2; v_gene: TRBV5-1; d_gene: .; len: 14; CDR3aa: CASSLYREAYGYTF
j_gene: TRBJ2-3; v_gene: TRBV3-1; d_gene: .; len: 17; CDR3aa: CASSQDQPGLSTDTQYF
j_gene: TRBJ1-2; v_gene: TRBV29-1; d_gene: .; len: 13; CDR3aa: CSATTAVNYGYTF
j_gene: TRBJ2-1; v_gene: TRBV11-2; d_gene: TRBD1; len: 14; CDR3aa: CASTLLTGDNEQFF
j_gene: TRBJ2-4; v_gene: TRBV15; d_gene: .; len: 14; CDR3aa: CATSTGLTLDIQYF
j_gene: TRBJ1-6; v_gene: TRBV27; d_gene: .; len: 12; CDR3aa: CASSRQYSPLHF
j_gene: TRBJ2-3; v_gene: TRBV5-4; d_gene: .; len: 16; CDR3aa: CASSLHVRESTDTQYF
j_gene: TRBJ2-1; v_gene: TRBV12-3/TRBV12-4; d_gene: .; len: 19; CDR3aa: CASSETLTPTIKSYNEQFF
j_gene: TRBJ2-1; v_gene: TRBV4-1; d_gene: TRBD2; len: 16; CDR3aa: CASSQGVSGRRNEQFF
j_gene: TRBJ2-5; v_gene: TRBV21-1; d_gene: .; len: 14; CDR3aa: CASSKPRGKKTQYF
j_gene: TRBJ2-7; v_gene: TRBV20-1; d_gene: .; len: 13; CDR3aa: CSARHPNSYEQYF
j_gene: TRBJ1-2; v_gene: TRBV6-6; d_gene: .; len: 13; CDR3aa: CASGGRDKLGYTF
j_gene: TRBJ1-2; v_gene: TRBV28; d_gene: .; len: 16; CDR3aa: CASSLNIWGARNGYTF
j_gene: TRBJ1-5; v_gene: TRBV27; d_gene: .; len: 14; CDR3aa: CASSWGGSGQPQHF
j_gene: TRBJ2-1; v_gene: TRBV12-3/TRBV12-4; d_gene: .; len: 14; CDR3aa: CASSSGENPYEQFF
j_gene: TRBJ1-2; v_gene: TRBV27; d_gene: .; len: 12; CDR3aa: CASSSSYDGYTF
j_gene: TRBJ1-4; v_gene: TRBV2; d_gene: .; len: 15; CDR3aa: CASRENGGSNEKLFF
j_gene: TRBJ2-5; v_gene: TRBV7-9; d_gene: TRBD2; len: 16; CDR3aa: CASSLDPSGRRETQYF
j_gene: TRBJ2-5; v_gene: TRBV24-1; d_gene: TRBD1; len: 16; CDR3aa: CATSDLPDRGQETQYF
j_gene: .; v_gene: TRBV20-1; d_gene: .; len: 15; CDR3aa: CSAREFRLVPYEQYF
j_gene: TRBJ2-4; v_gene: TRBV11-2; d_gene: TRBD1; len: 14; CDR3aa: CASSQGQGKNIQYF
j_gene: .; v_gene: TRBV7-2; d_gene: TRBD1; len: 16; CDR3aa: CASRAQRDRVGNEQYF
j_gene: TRBJ2-1; v_gene: TRBV5-6; d_gene: .; len: 16; CDR3aa: CASSSWGGSSYNEQFF
j_gene: TRBJ2-3; v_gene: TRBV12-3/TRBV12-4; d_gene: TRBD1; len: 17; CDR3aa: CASSLESRTGGTDTQYF
j_gene: TRBJ2-5; v_gene: TRBV10-3; d_gene: .; len: 14; CDR3aa: CAISEGTKRDGQYF
j_gene: TRBJ2-5; v_gene: TRBV7-9; d_gene: .; len: 14; CDR3aa: CASSFSTGPNEQYF
j_gene: TRBJ2-1; v_gene: TRBV2; d_gene: .; len: 16; CDR3aa: CASSETGATSYNEQFF
j_gene: TRBJ2-1; v_gene: TRBV15; d_gene: .; len: 18; CDR3aa: CATSRDDSPWGSYNEQFF